Given below is one T cell receptor beta chain in context. Its antigen is still unknown. No base qualities exist here, and no much larger clone lies one base off it. The data were taken from a study of shared clonotypes between healthy human individuals (TCRdb year 2020). Concerning the study at large: A couple of women and a few men aged 18 to 49 years were included in the cohort. For each donor, CD4 naive and CD4 memory were each run on three plates, CD8 naive on two plates, and CD8 memory on one plate. To estimate repertoire size and how much clonotypes are shared between individuals, the study performed deep sequencing of blood TCR repertoires from a handful of healthy adults. To increase sequencing depth and limit assay-specific biases, TCR repertoire library preparation and sequencing were carried out by different laboratories using diverse techniques. Leukapheresis yielded between about 0.85 and 10 billion PBMCs per donor.

TCR CDR3 regions were amplified from genomic DNA by multiplex PCR using the deep immunoSEQ assay. For each cell subset, the extracted genomic DNA was distributed evenly across all wells of several immunoSEQ 96-well plates, and each plate served as one replicate. For sorted subsets, each replicate PCR was loaded with 200 ng genomic DNA, equivalent to some 31,000 T cell genomes. Purified libraries were quantified with a Qubit 3.0 fluorometer, sized on a Bioanalyzer 2100, and re-quantified with the KAPA Library Quantification kit. Each immunoSEQ 96-well plate was sequenced on its own single-read 150-cycle Illumina NextSeq 550 flow cell. Per the original workflow: Because the immunoSEQ output held only junctional sequences and lacked quality scores, the filtering could not match the filtering applied to full-length reads. Sequences were annotated with PyIR, a Python wrapper for IgBLAST v1.9, and V/J genes and CDR3 were assigned using IMGT germline references. Any read was removed if the V/J assignment was weak (E-value above 1e-6), the CDR3 was missing, or the read contained stop codons, out-of-frame junctions, or ambiguous translated residues. V3J clonotypes were defined as sequences sharing the same inferred V gene, J gene, and CDR3 amino acid sequence. To compute the percentage overlap between repertoires, the number of shared unique clonotypes was divided by the size of the smaller repertoire. Three approaches were used to assess repertoire richness: RTK rarefaction, the Chao1 estimator, and Recon v2.1 estimates of unobserved clonotypes. Generation probabilities were computed with OLGA for all TCRbeta clonotypes obtained by the gDNA method from four donors. TCRdb mirrors the immuneACCESS table, restricted to in-frame sequences. Some clones are absent from its copies; in checked studies, under half trace to an unresolved V gene, and the reason for the others is unknown. The D gene and trimming were derived from the DNA, and the V and J assignments and clone size from that table. Counted in this sample were roughly 700,000 clones; approximately 79% of them appeared once. The top ten clones comprise 1.7% of the sample.

V is reduced by 8 bases and J by 4 bases, leaving a spacing of 12 bases between them. The cysteine opens and the phenylalanine closes a CDR3 of 14 amino acids. Left in the record is the CDR3 DNA by itself, 42 bases read in frame from the first base. According to the germline V gene (reference sequence), CDR1 reads MNHEY and CDR2 reads SMNVEV. The donors were healthy, HIV-negative adults with no recently reported acute infections or vaccinations. Every donor was a Caucasian adult residing in Nashville, Tennessee, USA. CD4+ T cells were enriched by magnetic negative selection, after which naive cells were positively selected on CD45RA and the negative fraction was taken as the memory subset. After blood collection by leukapheresis, PBMCs were isolated using Ficoll-Histopaque density gradient centrifugation and then cryopreserved in the vapor phase of liquid nitrogen. Purity and quantity of every magnetically sorted T cell population were checked by analytical flow cytometry. Genomic DNA was isolated from each sorted fraction and quantified by UV absorbance on a Nanodrop 2000c.

Results the study describes overall, beyond this receptor: Higher generation probabilities were observed for clonotypes shared by all four sorted-subset donors than for non-shared clonotypes. Pairwise subsampling led to the expectation that sequencing depth would affect the degree of clonotype sharing among donors. Because the study included only a small number of donors, the genetic and exposure-history diversity represented was limited. When several donors were compared, the shared fraction of clonotypes was about 5% for naive CD4, around 3.5% for naive CD8, roughly 2.3% for memory CD4, and around 0.4% for memory CD8. Only blood was sampled, and tissue TCR repertoires likely differ from those in blood. Larger estimated clonotype richness was generally found for naive subsets than for memory subsets. Even with the large sequencing depth, rarefaction of the sorted-subset datasets indicated that sequencing was incomplete.

Recombination linked TRBV27 to TRBJ2-6, with the D call perhaps TRBD1 or TRBD2, as 5 bases match in each case. Sequencing input: memory CD4+ T cells sorted from blood. The sample's cell subset or site label, decoded: CD45RA-negative fraction. This TCR came from a woman aged 25 to 39 in good health. CDR3 reads: CASWSGTGANVLTF. The DNA is as follows: TGTGCCAGCTGGTCCGGGACCGGGGCCAACGTCCTGACTTTC.